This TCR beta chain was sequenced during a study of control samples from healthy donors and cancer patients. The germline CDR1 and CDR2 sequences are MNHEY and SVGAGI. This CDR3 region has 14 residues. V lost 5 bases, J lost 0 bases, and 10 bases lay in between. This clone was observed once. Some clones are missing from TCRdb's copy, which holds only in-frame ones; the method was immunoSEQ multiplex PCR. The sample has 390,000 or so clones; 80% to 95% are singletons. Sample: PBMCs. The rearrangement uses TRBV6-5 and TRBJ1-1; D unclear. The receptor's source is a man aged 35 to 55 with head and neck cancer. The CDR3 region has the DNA TGTGCCAGCAGTCCAAAGATAGTGAACACTGAAGCTTTCTTT. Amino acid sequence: CASSPKIVNTEAFF.